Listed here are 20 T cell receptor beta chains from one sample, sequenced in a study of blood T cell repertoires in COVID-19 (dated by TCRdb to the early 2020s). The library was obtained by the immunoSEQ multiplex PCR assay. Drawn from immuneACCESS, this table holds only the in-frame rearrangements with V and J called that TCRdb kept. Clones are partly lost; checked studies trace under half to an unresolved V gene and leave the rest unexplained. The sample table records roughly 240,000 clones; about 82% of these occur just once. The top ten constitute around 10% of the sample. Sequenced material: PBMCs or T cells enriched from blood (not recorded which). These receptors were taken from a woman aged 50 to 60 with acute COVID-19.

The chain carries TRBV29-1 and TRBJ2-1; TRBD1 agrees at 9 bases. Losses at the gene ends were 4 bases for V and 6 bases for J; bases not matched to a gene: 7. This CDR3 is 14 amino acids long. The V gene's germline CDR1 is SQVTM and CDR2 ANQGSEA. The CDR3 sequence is CSVGAGTGINEQFF. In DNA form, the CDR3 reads TGCAGCGTTGGGGCCGGGACAGGGATCAATGAGCAGTTCTTC.

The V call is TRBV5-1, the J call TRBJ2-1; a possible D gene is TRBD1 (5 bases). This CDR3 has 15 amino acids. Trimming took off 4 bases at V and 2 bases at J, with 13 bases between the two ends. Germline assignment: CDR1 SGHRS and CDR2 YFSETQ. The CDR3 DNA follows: TGCGCCAGCAGCGGACAAGGGTACGCCTACAATGAGCAGTTCTTC. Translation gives CASSGQGYAYNEQFF.

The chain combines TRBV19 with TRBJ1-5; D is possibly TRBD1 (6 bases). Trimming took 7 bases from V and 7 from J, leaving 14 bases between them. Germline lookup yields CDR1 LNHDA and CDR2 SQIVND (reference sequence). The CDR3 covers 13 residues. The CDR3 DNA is TGTGCCAGTATCCGGGACACGGGGCAGCCCCAGCATTTT. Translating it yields CASIRDTGQPQHF. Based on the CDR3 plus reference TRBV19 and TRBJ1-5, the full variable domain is DGGITQSPKYLFRKEGQNVTLSCEQNLNHDAMYWYRQDPGQGLRLIYYSQIVNDFQKGDIAEGYSVSREKKESFPLTVTSAQKNPTAFYLCASIRDTGQPQHFGDGTRLSIL.

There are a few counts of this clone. CDR3 sequence reads: CASSPGNNPRGQYF. The CDR3 bases are TGTGCCAGCTCACCAGGGAATAACCCCAGGGGGCAGTATTTT. This chain joins TRBV18 and TRBJ2-3, with a possible D match to TRBD1 (6 bases). From germline, CDR1 is KGHSH and CDR2 LQKENI. Trimming stripped 2 bases from V and 11 bases from J, with 17 bases between. The CDR3 totals 14 residues.

In DNA form, the CDR3 reads TGTGCCAGCAGCTTAACGGGATTGGGTTTTGAAAAACTGTTTTTT. The encoded protein is CASSLTGLGFEKLFF. V usage is TRBV13 and J usage is TRBJ1-4; D is undetermined. The germline V gene has CDR1 PRHDT and CDR2 FYEKMQ (reference sequence). The V end was cut by 2 bases, the J end by 7 bases, with 14 bases between. This CDR3 has 15 residues.

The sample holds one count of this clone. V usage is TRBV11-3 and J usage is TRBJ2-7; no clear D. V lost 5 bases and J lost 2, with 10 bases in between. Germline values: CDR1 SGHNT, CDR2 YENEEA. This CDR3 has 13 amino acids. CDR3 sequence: CASSLGQTYEQYF. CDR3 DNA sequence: TGTGCCAGCAGCCTCGGTCAAACCTACGAGCAGTACTTC.

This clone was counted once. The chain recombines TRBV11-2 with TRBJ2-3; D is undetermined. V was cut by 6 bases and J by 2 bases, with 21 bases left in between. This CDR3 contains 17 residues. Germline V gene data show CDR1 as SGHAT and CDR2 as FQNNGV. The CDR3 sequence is CASSQLQLATVTDTQYF. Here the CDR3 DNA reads TGTGCCAGCAGTCAACTCCAACTTGCTACCGTCACAGATACGCAGTATTTT.

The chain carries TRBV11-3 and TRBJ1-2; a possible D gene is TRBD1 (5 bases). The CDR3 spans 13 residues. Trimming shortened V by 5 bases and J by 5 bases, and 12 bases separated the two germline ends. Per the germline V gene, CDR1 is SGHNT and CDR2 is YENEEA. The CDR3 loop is CASSQGTGYGYTF. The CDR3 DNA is TGTGCCAGCAGCCAGGGAACAGGTTATGGCTACACCTTC.

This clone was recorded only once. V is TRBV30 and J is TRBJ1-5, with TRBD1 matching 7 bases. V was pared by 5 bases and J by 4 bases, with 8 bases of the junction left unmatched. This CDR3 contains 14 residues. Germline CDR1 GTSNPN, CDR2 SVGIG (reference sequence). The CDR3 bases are TGTGCCTGGGAGCGGGCAGGGGGAAATCAGCCCCAGCATTTT. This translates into CAWERAGGNQPQHF.

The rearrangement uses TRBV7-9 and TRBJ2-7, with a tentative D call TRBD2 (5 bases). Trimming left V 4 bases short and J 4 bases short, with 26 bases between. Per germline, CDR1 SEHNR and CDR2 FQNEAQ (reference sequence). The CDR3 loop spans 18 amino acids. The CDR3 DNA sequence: TGTGCCAGCAGCTCGCCTTCGGTCATGGGGAGCGCACCGTACGAGCAGTACTTC. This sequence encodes CASSSPSVMGSAPYEQYF.

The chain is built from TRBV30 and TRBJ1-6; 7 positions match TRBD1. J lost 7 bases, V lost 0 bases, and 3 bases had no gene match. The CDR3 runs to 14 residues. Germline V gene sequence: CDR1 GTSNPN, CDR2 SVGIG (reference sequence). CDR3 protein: CAWSVQGMNSPLHF. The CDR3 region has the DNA TGTGCCTGGAGTGTACAGGGGATGAATTCACCCCTCCACTTT.

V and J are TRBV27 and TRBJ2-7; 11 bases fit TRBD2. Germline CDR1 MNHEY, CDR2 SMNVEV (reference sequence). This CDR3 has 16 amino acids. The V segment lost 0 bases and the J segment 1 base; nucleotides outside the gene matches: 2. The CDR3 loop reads CASSLSSSGGSYEQYF. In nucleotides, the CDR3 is TGTGCCAGCAGTTTATCCTCTAGCGGGGGGTCCTACGAGCAGTACTTC.

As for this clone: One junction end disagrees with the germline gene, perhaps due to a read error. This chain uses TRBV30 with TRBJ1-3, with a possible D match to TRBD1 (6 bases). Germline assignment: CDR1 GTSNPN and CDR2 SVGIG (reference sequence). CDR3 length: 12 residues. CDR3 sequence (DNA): TGCAAGGACAGCTTCTCTGGAAACACCATATATTTT. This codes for CKDSFSGNTIYF. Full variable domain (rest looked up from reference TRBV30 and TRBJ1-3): SQTIHQWPATLVQPVGSPLSLECTVEGTSNPNLYWYRQAAGRGLQLLFYSVGIGQISSEVPQNLSASRPQDRQFILSSKKLLLSDSGFYLCKDSFSGNTIYFGEGSWLTVV.

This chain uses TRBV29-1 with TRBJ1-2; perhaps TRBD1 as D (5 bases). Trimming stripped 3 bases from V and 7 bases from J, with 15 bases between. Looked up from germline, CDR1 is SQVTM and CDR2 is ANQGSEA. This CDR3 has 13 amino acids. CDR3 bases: TGCAGCGTTGACTACGGGGACTCTTTTGGCTACACCTTC. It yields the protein CSVDYGDSFGYTF.

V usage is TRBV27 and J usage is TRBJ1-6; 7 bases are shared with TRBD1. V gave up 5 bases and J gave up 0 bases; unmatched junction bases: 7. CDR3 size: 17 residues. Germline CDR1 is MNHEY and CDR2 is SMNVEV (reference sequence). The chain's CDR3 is CASSLTGMSSYNSPLHF. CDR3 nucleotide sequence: TGTGCCAGCAGTCTGACAGGGATGAGCTCCTATAATTCACCCCTCCACTTT.

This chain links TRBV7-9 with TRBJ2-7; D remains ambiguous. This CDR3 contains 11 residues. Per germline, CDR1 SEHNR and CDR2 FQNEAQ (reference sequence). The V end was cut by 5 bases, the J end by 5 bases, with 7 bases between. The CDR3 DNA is TGTGCCAGCAGCCAGGAAGACGAGCAGTACTTC. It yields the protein CASSQEDEQYF. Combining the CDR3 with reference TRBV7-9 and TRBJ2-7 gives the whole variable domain DTGVSQNPRHKITKRGQNVTFRCDPISEHNRLYWYRQTLGQGPEFLTYFQNEAQLEKSRLLSDRFSAERPKGSFSTLEIQRTEQGDSAMYLCASSQEDEQYFGPGTRLTVT.

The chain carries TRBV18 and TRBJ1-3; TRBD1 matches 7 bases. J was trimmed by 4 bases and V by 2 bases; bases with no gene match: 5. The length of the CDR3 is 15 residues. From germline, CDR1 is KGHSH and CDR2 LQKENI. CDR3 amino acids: CASSPNRGEGNTIYF. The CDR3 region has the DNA TGTGCCAGCTCACCAAACAGGGGTGAAGGAAACACCATATATTTT.

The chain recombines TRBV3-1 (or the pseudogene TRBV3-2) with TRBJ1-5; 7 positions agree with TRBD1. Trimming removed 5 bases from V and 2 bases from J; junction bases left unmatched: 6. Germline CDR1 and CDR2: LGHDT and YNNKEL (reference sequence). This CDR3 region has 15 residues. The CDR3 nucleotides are TGTGCCAGCAGCAAAAGACAGGGTGGCAATCAGCCCCAGCATTTT. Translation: CASSKRQGGNQPQHF.

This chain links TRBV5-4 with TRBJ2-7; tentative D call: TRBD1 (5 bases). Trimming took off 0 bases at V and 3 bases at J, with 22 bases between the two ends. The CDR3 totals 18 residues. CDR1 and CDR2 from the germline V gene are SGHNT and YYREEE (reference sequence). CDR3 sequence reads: CASSLATGPMKMSYEQYF. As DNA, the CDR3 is TGTGCCAGCAGCTTGGCAACAGGACCCATGAAAATGAGCTACGAGCAGTACTTC.

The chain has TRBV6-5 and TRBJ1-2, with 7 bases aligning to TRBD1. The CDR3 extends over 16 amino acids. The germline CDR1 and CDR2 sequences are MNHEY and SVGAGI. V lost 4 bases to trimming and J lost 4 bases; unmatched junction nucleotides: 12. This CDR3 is CASSSFTGAGGYGYTF. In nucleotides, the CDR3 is TGTGCCAGCAGTTCTTTCACAGGGGCGGGCGGCTATGGCTACACCTTC.